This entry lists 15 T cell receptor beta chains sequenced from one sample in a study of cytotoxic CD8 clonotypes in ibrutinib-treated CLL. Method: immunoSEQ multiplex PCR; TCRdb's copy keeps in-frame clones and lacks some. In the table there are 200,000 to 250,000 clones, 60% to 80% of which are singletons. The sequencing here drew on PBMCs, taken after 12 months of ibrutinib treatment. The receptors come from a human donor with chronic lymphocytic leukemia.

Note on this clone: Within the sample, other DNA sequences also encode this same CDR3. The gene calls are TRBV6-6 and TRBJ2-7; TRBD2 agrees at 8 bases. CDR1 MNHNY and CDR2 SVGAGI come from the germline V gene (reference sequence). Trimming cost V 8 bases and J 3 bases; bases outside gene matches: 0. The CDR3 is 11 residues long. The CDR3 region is CASAGGYEQYF. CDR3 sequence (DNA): TGTGCCAGCGCGGGGGGCTACGAGCAGTACTTC.

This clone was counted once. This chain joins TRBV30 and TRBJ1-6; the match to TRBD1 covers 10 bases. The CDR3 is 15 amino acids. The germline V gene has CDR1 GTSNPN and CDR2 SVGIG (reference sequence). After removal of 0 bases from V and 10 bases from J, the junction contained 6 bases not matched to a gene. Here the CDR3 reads CAWSVRTGGWSPLHF. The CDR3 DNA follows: TGTGCCTGGAGTGTACGGACAGGGGGATGGTCACCCCTCCACTTT. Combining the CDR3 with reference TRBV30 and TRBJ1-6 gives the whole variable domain SQTIHQWPATLVQPVGSPLSLECTVEGTSNPNLYWYRQAAGRGLQLLFYSVGIGQISSEVPQNLSASRPQDRQFILSSKKLLLSDSGFYLCAWSVRTGGWSPLHFGNGTRLTVT.

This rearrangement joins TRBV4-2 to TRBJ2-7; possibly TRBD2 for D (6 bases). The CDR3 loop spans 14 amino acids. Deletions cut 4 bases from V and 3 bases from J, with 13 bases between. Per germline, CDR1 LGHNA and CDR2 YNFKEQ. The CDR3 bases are TGTGCCAGCAGCCGGACCCGCGGGGACTACGAGCAGTACTTC. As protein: CASSRTRGDYEQYF.

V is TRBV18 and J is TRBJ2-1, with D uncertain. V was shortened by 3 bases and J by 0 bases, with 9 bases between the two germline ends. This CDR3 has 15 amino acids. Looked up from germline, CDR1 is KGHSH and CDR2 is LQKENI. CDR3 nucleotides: TGTGCCAGCTCACCGTCGGAGAGCTCCTACAATGAGCAGTTCTTC. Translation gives CASSPSESSYNEQFF.

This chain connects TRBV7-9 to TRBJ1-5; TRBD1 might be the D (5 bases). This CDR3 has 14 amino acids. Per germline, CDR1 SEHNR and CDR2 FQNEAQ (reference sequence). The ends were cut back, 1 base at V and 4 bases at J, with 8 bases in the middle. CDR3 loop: CASSLEGRNQPQHF. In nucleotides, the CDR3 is TGTGCCAGCAGCTTAGAGGGGCGGAATCAGCCCCAGCATTTT.

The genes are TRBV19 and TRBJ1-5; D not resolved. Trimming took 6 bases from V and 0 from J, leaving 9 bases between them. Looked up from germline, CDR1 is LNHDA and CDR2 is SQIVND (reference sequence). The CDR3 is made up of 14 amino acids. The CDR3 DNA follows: TGTGCCAGTAGGGGTTGGAGTAGCAATCAGCCCCAGCATTTT. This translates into CASRGWSSNQPQHF. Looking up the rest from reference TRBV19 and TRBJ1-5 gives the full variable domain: DGGITQSPKYLFRKEGQNVTLSCEQNLNHDAMYWYRQDPGQGLRLIYYSQIVNDFQKGDIAEGYSVSREKKESFPLTVTSAQKNPTAFYLCASRGWSSNQPQHFGDGTRLSIL.

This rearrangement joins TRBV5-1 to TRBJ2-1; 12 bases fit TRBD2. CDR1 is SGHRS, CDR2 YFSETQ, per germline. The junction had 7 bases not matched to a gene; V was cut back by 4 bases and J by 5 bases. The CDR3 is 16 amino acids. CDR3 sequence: CASSPSPSGGDNEQFF. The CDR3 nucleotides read TGCGCCAGCAGCCCATCCCCTAGCGGGGGGGACAATGAGCAGTTCTTC.

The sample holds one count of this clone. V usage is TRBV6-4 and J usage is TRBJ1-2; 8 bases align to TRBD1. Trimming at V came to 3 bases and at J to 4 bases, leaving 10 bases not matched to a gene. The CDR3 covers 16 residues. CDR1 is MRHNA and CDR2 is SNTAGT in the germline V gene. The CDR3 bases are TGTGCCAGCAGTGAAGGGTCCGGGACAGGCGGCTATGGCTACACCTTC. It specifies CASSEGSGTGGYGYTF.

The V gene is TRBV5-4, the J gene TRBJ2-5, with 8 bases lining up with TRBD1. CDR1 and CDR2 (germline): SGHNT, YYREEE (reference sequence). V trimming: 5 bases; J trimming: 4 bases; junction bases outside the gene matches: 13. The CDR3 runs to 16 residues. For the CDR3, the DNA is TGTGCCAGCAGGCGAGCCCCCAGGGGGCGGGGAGAGACCCAGTACTTC. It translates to CASRRAPRGRGETQYF.

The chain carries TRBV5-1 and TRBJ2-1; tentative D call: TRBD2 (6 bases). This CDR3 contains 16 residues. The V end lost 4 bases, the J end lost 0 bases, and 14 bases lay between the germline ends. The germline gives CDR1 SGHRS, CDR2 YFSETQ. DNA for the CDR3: TGCGCCAGCAGCGAGTGGCCCGGGAGCTCCTACAATGAGCAGTTCTTC. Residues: CASSEWPGSSYNEQFF.

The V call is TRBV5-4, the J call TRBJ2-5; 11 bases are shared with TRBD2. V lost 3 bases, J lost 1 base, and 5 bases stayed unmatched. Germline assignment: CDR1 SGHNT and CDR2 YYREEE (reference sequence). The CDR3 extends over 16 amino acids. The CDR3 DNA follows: TGTGCCAGCAGCTCTGTAGCGGGAGGGGGCCAAGAGACCCAGTACTTC. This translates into CASSSVAGGGQETQYF.

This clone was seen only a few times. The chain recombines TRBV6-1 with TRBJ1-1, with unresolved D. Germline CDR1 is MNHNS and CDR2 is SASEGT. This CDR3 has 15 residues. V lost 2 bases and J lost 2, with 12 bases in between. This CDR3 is CASSELANYNTEAFF. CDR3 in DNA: TGTGCCAGCAGTGAACTGGCTAACTACAACACTGAAGCTTTCTTT.

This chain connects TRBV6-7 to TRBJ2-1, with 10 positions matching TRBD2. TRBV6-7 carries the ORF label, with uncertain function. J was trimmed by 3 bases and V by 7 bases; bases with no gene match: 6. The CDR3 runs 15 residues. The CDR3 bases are TGTGCCAGCACCCCCACTAGCGGGGTCTACAATGAGCAGTTCTTC. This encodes CASTPTSGVYNEQFF.

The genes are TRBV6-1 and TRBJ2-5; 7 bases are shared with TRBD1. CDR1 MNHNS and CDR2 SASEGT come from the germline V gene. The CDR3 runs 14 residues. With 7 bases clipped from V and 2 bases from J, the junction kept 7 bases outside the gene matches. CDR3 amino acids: CASNSGTEQETQYF. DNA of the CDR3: TGTGCCAGCAACTCCGGGACAGAGCAAGAGACCCAGTACTTC.

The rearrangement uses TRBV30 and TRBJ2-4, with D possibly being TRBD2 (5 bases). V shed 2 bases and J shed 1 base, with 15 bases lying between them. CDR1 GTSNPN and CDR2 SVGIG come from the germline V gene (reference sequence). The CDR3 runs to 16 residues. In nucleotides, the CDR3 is TGTGCCTGGAGTCTCGACGGCGGGTCGGCCAAAAACATTCAGTACTTC. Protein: CAWSLDGGSAKNIQYF.